Listed below are T cell receptor beta chains from one sample, sequenced in a study of persistence of HIV-infected CD4 T cells. Their recognized antigens are unknown. The repertoire was sequenced with immunoSEQ multiplex PCR; TCRdb's copy has only in-frame clones and lacks some. Of some 21,000 clones listed, 78% are singletons. Material: CD4+ T cells sorted from PBMCs after approximately 19-hour stimulation, obtained from a patient who received antiretroviral therapy. Receptors originate from an adult man with HIV who was CMV-seropositive. The CDR3 runs from the conserved cysteine through the conserved F or W.

cdr3_aa: CASSERGQGGSPLHF
j_call: TRBJ1-6
v_call: TRBV6-1

cdr3_aa: CASSYTRGDTQYF
j_call: TRBJ2-3
v_call: TRBV13

cdr3_aa: CASSVRDPSTNEQFF
j_call: TRBJ2-1
v_call: TRBV5-1

cdr3_aa: CATSDANPKDTQYF
j_call: TRBJ2-3
v_call: TRBV24-1

cdr3_aa: CASSGTINTGELFF
j_call: TRBJ2-2
v_call: TRBV2

cdr3_aa: CASSRDRDYGYTF
j_call: TRBJ1-2
v_call: TRBV19

cdr3_aa: CASSRGADTQYF
j_call: TRBJ2-3
v_call: TRBV28

cdr3_aa: CASSPRVGWEYGYTF
j_call: TRBJ1-2
v_call: TRBV11-1

cdr3_aa: CASSQGAAMSTIYF
j_call: TRBJ1-3
v_call: TRBV4-1

cdr3_aa: CASSLTGDNSPLHF
j_call: TRBJ1-6
v_call: TRBV13

cdr3_aa: CASSILGGRSSGANVLTF
j_call: TRBJ2-6
v_call: TRBV19

cdr3_aa: CASSPGSNYGYTF
j_call: TRBJ1-2
v_call: TRBV7-6

cdr3_aa: CASSSAQGGFYGYTF
j_call: TRBJ1-2
v_call: TRBV28

cdr3_aa: CASSFGGQANYGYTF
j_call: TRBJ1-2
v_call: TRBV28

cdr3_aa: CASSEARGGVDTQYF
j_call: TRBJ2-3
v_call: TRBV2

cdr3_aa: CASRGLGGNTEAFF
j_call: TRBJ1-1
v_call: TRBV2

cdr3_aa: CASSWGGSQSNQPQHF
j_call: TRBJ1-5
v_call: TRBV7-8

cdr3_aa: CASSLDLPNQPQHF
j_call: TRBJ1-5
v_call: TRBV28

cdr3_aa: CASSQGVDTQYF
j_call: TRBJ2-3
v_call: TRBV2

cdr3_aa: CASSRATANSDTQYF
j_call: TRBJ2-3
v_call: TRBV7-9

cdr3_aa: CATSRDKGQTSGNTIYF
j_call: TRBJ1-3
v_call: TRBV15

cdr3_aa: CASSLGPPARPYNEQFF
j_call: TRBJ2-1
v_call: TRBV5-1

cdr3_aa: CASSLNRGGGYEQYF
j_call: TRBJ2-7
v_call: TRBV7-2